Listed below are T cell receptor beta chains from one sample, sequenced in a study of identical twins. Each CDR3 protein is one row after TCRdb ran MiXCR on the 5' RACE reads. The data show 500,000 to 650,000 distinct CDR3 sequences, roughly 6.6% seen once. The sample also formed part of further work on yellow fever vaccine responses in identical twins.

Sample: PBMCs. The receptors derive from a woman between 18 and 29 years old in good health. Both conserved end residues are part of each CDR3. Each record gives: clone size, V gene, J gene, D gene, CDR3 protein, CDR3 DNA. A D gene is named only where the DNA matches it firmly. The listing skips clone size in some rows; elsewhere it reads once, few, many or a size class.

>few|TRBV5-5|TRBJ1-4|TRBD1
CASSPDTGGVDRWKLFF
TGTGCCAGCAGCCCCGACACAGGGGGCGTGGATCGATGGAAACTGTTTTTT
>many|TRBV14|TRBJ1-3|-
CASSPSGNTIYF
TGTGCCAGCTCCCCCTCTGGAAACACCATATATTTT
>-|TRBV24-1|TRBJ2-2|-
CATSAPQGSPNTGELFF
TGTGCCACCAGTGCACCCCAGGGGTCTCCGAACACCGGGGAGCTGTTTTTT
>many|TRBV5-1|TRBJ2-3|-
CASSLQTRDLDTQYF
TGCGCCAGCAGCTTACAGACACGGGACCTGGATACGCAGTATTTT
>-|TRBV4-1|TRBJ2-5|-
CASSTAPAAQETQYF
TGCGCCAGCAGCACGGCCCCTGCGGCTCAAGAGACCCAGTACTTC
>many|TRBV20-1|TRBJ2-1|TRBD2
CSARAGRGTYNEQFF
TGCAGTGCTAGAGCGGGGCGGGGGACCTACAATGAGCAGTTCTTC
>many|TRBV5-1|TRBJ2-2|TRBD1
CASSLTGTGVIGELFF
TGCGCCAGCAGTCTCACCGGGACAGGGGTAATCGGGGAGCTGTTTTTT
>-|TRBV5-1|TRBJ2-5|TRBD2
CASSPGGPSGRVGETQYF
TGCGCCAGCAGCCCCGGCGGGCCTAGCGGAAGAGTGGGAGAGACCCAGTACTTC
>few|TRBV5-1|TRBJ2-3|-
CASSPGGRGSDTQYF
TGCGCCAGCAGCCCTGGCGGCAGGGGCAGCGATACGCAGTATTTT
>few|TRBV12-3/TRBV12-4|TRBJ2-1|-
CASRSEYNEQFF
TGTGCCAGCAGATCCGAGTACAATGAGCAGTTCTTC
>few|TRBV18|TRBJ2-7|TRBD1
CASSRLDREGEQYF
TGTGCCAGCTCCCGGTTGGACAGGGAAGGTGAGCAGTACTTC
>many|TRBV7-9|TRBJ2-7|TRBD1
CASSFGQGANEQYF
TGTGCCAGCAGCTTCGGACAGGGGGCAAACGAGCAGTACTTC
>-|TRBV18|TRBJ2-1|-
CASSPPSAGYNEQFF
TGTGCCAGCTCACCACCAAGCGCGGGGTACAATGAGCAGTTCTTC
>few|TRBV3-1|TRBJ2-1|TRBD2
CASSLDPPGTSGGLNNEQFF
TGTGCCAGCAGCCTGGATCCTCCCGGGACTAGCGGGGGCTTAAACAATGAGCAGTTCTTC
>few|TRBV7-8|TRBJ2-1|TRBD1
CASSLEGTGYFYNEQFF
TGTGCCAGCAGCTTAGAAGGGACAGGATACTTTTACAATGAGCAGTTCTTC
>few|TRBV6-2/TRBV6-3|TRBJ2-1|-
CASSRVGGNEQFF
TGTGCCAGCTCAAGGGTTGGGGGCAATGAGCAGTTCTTC
>-|TRBV5-1|TRBJ2-3|TRBD2
CASSSGTSGGARTDTQYF
TGCGCCAGCAGCTCCGGGACTAGCGGGGGCGCACGCACAGATACGCAGTATTTT
>many|TRBV28|TRBJ1-6|-
CASSLSGQRNSPLHF
TGTGCCAGCAGTTTATCAGGTCAGAGGAATTCACCCCTCCACTTT
>many|TRBV28|TRBJ2-7|-
CASSPPTPGEQYF
TGTGCCAGCAGTCCACCAACACCAGGGGAGCAGTACTTC
>few|TRBV20-1|TRBJ2-2|-
CSAKRLNTGELFF
TGCAGTGCTAAGCGGTTGAACACCGGGGAGCTGTTTTTT
>-|TRBV12-3/TRBV12-4|TRBJ2-2|TRBD1
CASSNAGGSGELFF
TGTGCCAGCAGCAACGCAGGGGGCTCCGGGGAGCTGTTTTTT
>many|TRBV2|TRBJ2-3|-
CASRTTDTQYF
TGTGCCAGCAGGACGACAGATACGCAGTATTTT
>few|TRBV5-1|TRBJ2-2|TRBD2
CASSSGLAGVRSGELFF
TGCGCCAGCAGCTCCGGACTAGCGGGAGTCCGGAGCGGGGAGCTGTTTTTT
>many|TRBV28|TRBJ1-5|-
CASSRGIGGRSQHF
TGTGCCAGCAGCCGAGGCATCGGGGGCAGGTCCCAGCATTTT
>few|TRBV7-8|TRBJ2-1|TRBD2
CASTITTGGPYNEQFF
TGTGCCAGCACCATAACAACGGGGGGGCCATACAATGAGCAGTTCTTC
>-|TRBV28|TRBJ2-1|-
CASSLSMVYEQFF
TGTGCCAGCAGTTTATCTATGGTCTATGAGCAGTTCTTC
>few|TRBV6-1|TRBJ2-6|-
CASTKGVGKSGANVLTF
TGTGCCAGCACCAAGGGGGTTGGAAAGTCTGGGGCCAACGTCCTGACTTTC
>few|TRBV9|TRBJ2-5|TRBD2
CASSVALLAGGQETQYF
TGTGCCAGCAGCGTAGCTCTTCTAGCGGGGGGGCAAGAGACCCAGTACTTC
>many|TRBV5-1|TRBJ2-2|TRBD2
CASSPLAGGPNTGELFF
TGCGCCAGCAGCCCTCTAGCGGGGGGCCCGAACACCGGGGAGCTGTTTTTT
>few|TRBV12-3/TRBV12-4|TRBJ2-2|-
CASSGGAGSTGELFF
TGTGCCAGCAGTGGCGGTGCAGGGTCCACCGGGGAGCTGTTTTTT
>-|TRBV20-1|TRBJ2-3|-
CSAHLATDTQYF
TGCAGTGCTCACCTGGCCACAGATACGCAGTATTTT
>many|TRBV9|TRBJ2-2|-
CASSVAGHPLTGELFF
TGTGCCAGCAGCGTGGCGGGACACCCCCTTACCGGGGAGCTGTTTTTT
>many|TRBV4-2|TRBJ1-6|-
CASSQEQGQNNSPLHF
TGTGCCAGCAGCCAAGAACAGGGCCAAAATAATTCACCCCTCCACTTT
>many|TRBV6-5|TRBJ1-1|-
CASSYPGAQNTEAFF
TGTGCCAGCAGTTACCCGGGGGCACAGAACACTGAAGCTTTCTTT
>few|TRBV5-1|TRBJ2-7|-
CASSLAGGGASYEQYF
TGCGCCAGCAGCTTGGCCGGCGGAGGAGCCAGCTACGAGCAGTACTTC
>once|TRBV4-1|TRBJ2-5|TRBD2
CASSQDLRGQETQYF
TGCGCCAGCAGCCAAGATTTGCGGGGGCAAGAGACCCAGTACTTC
>-|TRBV7-2|TRBJ1-4|-
CASSYTGLAEKLFF
TGTGCCAGCAGCTATACAGGGTTGGCTGAAAAACTGTTTTTT
>many|TRBV24-1|TRBJ1-5|TRBD1
CATSDNTGGLNQPQHF
TGTGCCACCAGTGATAACACAGGGGGCCTCAATCAGCCCCAGCATTTT
>few|TRBV4-1|TRBJ2-7|-
CASSQVLGREQYF
TGCGCCAGCAGCCAAGTACTGGGGCGGGAGCAGTACTTC
>few|TRBV28|TRBJ2-7|TRBD1
CASSLPPKAGGVSQYF
TGTGCCAGCAGTTTGCCGCCTAAAGCAGGGGGCGTTTCGCAGTACTTC
>-|TRBV5-4|TRBJ2-7|TRBD1
CASSLAPGTAAYEQYF
TGTGCCAGCAGCTTGGCCCCCGGGACAGCTGCCTACGAGCAGTACTTC
>-|TRBV4-2|TRBJ1-2|TRBD1
CASSQTTTGSTPVNYGYTF
TGTGCCAGCAGCCAAACCACGACAGGGTCTACCCCTGTTAACTATGGCTACACCTTC
>-|TRBV12-3/TRBV12-4|TRBJ2-7|-
CASSLGQTSYEQYF
TGTGCCAGCAGTTTAGGGCAGACCTCCTACGAGCAGTACTTC
>few|TRBV29-1|TRBJ2-3|TRBD2
CSVEPQRGGSDTQYF
TGCAGCGTTGAACCCCAGCGGGGGGGCTCAGATACGCAGTATTTT
>few|TRBV5-1|TRBJ2-1|TRBD1
CASSLNPPGQEYGEQFF
TGCGCCAGCAGCTTGAATCCCCCGGGACAGGAGTACGGTGAGCAGTTCTTC
>many|TRBV11-2|TRBJ1-1|-
CASSLAHRVGTEAFF
TGTGCCAGCAGCTTAGCACACAGGGTTGGCACTGAAGCTTTCTTT
>few|TRBV7-8|TRBJ1-5|-
CASSETPSRNQPQHF
TGTGCCAGCAGCGAAACTCCAAGTCGCAATCAGCCCCAGCATTTT
>-|TRBV15|TRBJ2-1|-
CATSRFGDRYNEQFF
TGTGCCACCAGCAGGTTTGGGGACCGCTACAATGAGCAGTTCTTC